The 26 T cell receptor beta chains below all came from one sample that was sequenced in a study of response to subunit inactivated influenza vaccine. Using its own MiXCR run on the RT-PCR reads, TCRdb lists one record per CDR3 protein. Of over 400,000 distinct CDR3 sequences in the sample, 10% to 15% are singletons; the top ten hold about an eighth. This material consisted of PBMCs from blood, taken around seven weeks after vaccination. The receptors derive from a man aged 50 to 60 who received an inactivated influenza vaccine.

The chain is built from TRBV12-3 or TRBV12-4 and TRBJ1-1; 7 bases agree with TRBD1. With V trimmed by 6 bases and J by 1 base, 5 bases remained unmatched. The CDR3 runs 14 residues. The CDR3 nucleotides are TGTGCCAGCAGCCGACAGGGCCCGAACACTGAAGCTTTCTTT. It yields the protein CASSRQGPNTEAFF.

The V gene is TRBV20-1, the J gene TRBJ2-4, with D possibly called TRBD1 or TRBD2 (5 bases each). The CDR3 is 14 residues long. Trimming pared 6 bases from V and 1 base from J, leaving 13 bases between. Germline CDR1 reads DFQATT; CDR2 reads SNEGSKA (reference sequence). CDR3 DNA sequence: TGCAGTGCCACTGAGGGGATGGCCAAAAACATTCAGTACTTC. Translating gives CSATEGMAKNIQYF.

This clonotype was seen more than once but under ten times. V is TRBV10-3 and J is TRBJ2-2; 7 positions agree with TRBD1. Losses at the gene ends were 9 bases for V and 7 bases for J; bases not matched to a gene: 8. Germline CDR1 and CDR2: ENHRY and SYGVKD. This CDR3 has 13 amino acids. This CDR3 reads CAIRQGESGELFF. The CDR3 DNA is TGTGCCATACGACAGGGAGAGAGCGGGGAGCTGTTTTTT.

The chain links TRBV20-1 to TRBJ2-7; tentatively, D is TRBD1 (6 bases). Trimming stripped 4 bases from V and 2 bases from J, with 15 bases between. This CDR3 region has 14 residues. The germline gives CDR1 DFQATT, CDR2 SNEGSKA (reference sequence). The CDR3 nucleotides are TGCAGTGCTATGGACAGCTCACAGCCCTACGAGCAGTACTTC. Translating gives CSAMDSSQPYEQYF.

This clonotype showed up just a few times. J is TRBJ1-5 and V is TRBV20-1, with 12 nucleotides matching TRBD1. The ends lost 2 bases at V and 6 bases at J; junction bases unmatched: 8. Germline CDR1 and CDR2: DFQATT and SNEGSKA (reference sequence). The CDR3 loop spans 16 amino acids. In DNA, the CDR3 is TGCAGTGCTAGACAGACCGGGACAGGGGGCCGTCAGCCCCAGCATTTT. It codes for CSARQTGTGGRQPQHF.

The table lists this clonotype with a few counts. This chain joins TRBV28 and TRBJ2-3; D remains ambiguous. Germline V CDR1 and CDR2: MDHEN, SYDVKM. The CDR3 sequence is 16 residues long. V lost 6 bases and J lost 1, with 17 bases in between. The CDR3 DNA sequence: TGTGCCAGCAGCCACCTCGAAGGCGGAGGCACAGATACGCAGTATTTT. This sequence encodes CASSHLEGGGTDTQYF.

V gene TRBV4-2 combines with J gene TRBJ2-7; TRBD2 might be the D (5 bases). The ends were cut back, 0 bases at V and 0 bases at J, with 12 bases in the middle. Germline loops: CDR1 LGHNA, CDR2 YNFKEQ. The CDR3 is 16 amino acids. The CDR3 is CASSQEGSASSYEQYF. The CDR3 DNA sequence: TGTGCCAGCAGCCAAGAAGGGAGCGCTAGCTCCTACGAGCAGTACTTC.

Turning to this clonotype: It may be a read error: a sequence one base away is much more abundant. The chain links TRBV12-3 or TRBV12-4 to TRBJ1-2; TRBD1 matches 8 bases. This CDR3 contains 13 residues. The CDR3 nucleotides are TGTGACAGCAGTCCAGGGGGCGGCTATGGCTACACCTTC. This codes for CDSSPGGGYGYTF.

Only a few counts were recorded for this clonotype. This sequence joins TRBV10-3 and TRBJ2-7; no reliable D call. This CDR3 has 15 residues. Trimming cost V 0 bases and J 3 bases, with 12 bases left between them. Germline values: CDR1 ENHRY, CDR2 SYGVKD. CDR3 sequence (DNA): TGTGCCATCAGTGAGTCAGGACCCAACAACTACGAGCAGTACTTC. Translation gives CAISESGPNNYEQYF.

This chain joins TRBV7-9 and TRBJ1-5; the D gene is possibly TRBD1 (5 bases). The CDR3 is 14 amino acids. The ends were cut back, 5 bases at V and 6 bases at J, with 14 bases in the middle. Germline values: CDR1 SEHNR, CDR2 FQNEAQ (reference sequence). CDR3 sequence reads: CASSGGGVRQPQHF. CDR3 DNA: TGTGCCAGCAGCGGGGGAGGGGTCCGTCAGCCCCAGCATTTT.

At least ten counts were recorded for this clonotype. The genes are TRBV20-1 and TRBJ2-7; D is unresolved. Trimming removed 6 bases at V and 2 bases at J, with 11 bases between. Germline V gene sequence: CDR1 DFQATT, CDR2 SNEGSKA (reference sequence). The CDR3 spans 12 residues. The CDR3 DNA sequence: TGCAGTGCACCGGACGGTACCTACGAGCAGTACTTC. Translating it yields CSAPDGTYEQYF.

In its sample, this clonotype was seen a few times. This chain links TRBV20-1 with TRBJ1-5; the D gene is possibly TRBD1 (6 bases). Trimming removed 1 base at V and 0 bases at J, with 16 bases between. Per the germline V gene, CDR1 is DFQATT and CDR2 is SNEGSKA (reference sequence). The CDR3 length is 17 residues. The DNA of the CDR3 is TGCAGTGCTAGAGTAGCAGGGGCGGCTTATAGCAATCAGCCCCAGCATTTT. This sequence encodes CSARVAGAAYSNQPQHF.

The chain combines TRBV6-5 with TRBJ1-6, with 10 bases aligning to TRBD1. Germline-derived CDR1 and CDR2 are MNHEY and SVGAGI. V shed 4 bases, J shed 9 bases, and the junction held 0 bases outside the gene matches. The CDR3 loop spans 13 amino acids. The CDR3 DNA reads TGTGCCAGCAGTTGGGACAGGGGTTCACCCCTCCACTTT. This encodes CASSWDRGSPLHF.

In nucleotides, the CDR3 is TGCAGCGTCTCACCCGGGACTCGGACCGGGGAGCTGTTTTTT. Translation: CSVSPGTRTGELFF. The V gene is TRBV29-1, the J gene TRBJ2-2, with a weak D call TRBD2 (6 bases). The CDR3 is 14 amino acids. The V end lost 6 bases, the J end lost 5 bases, and 16 bases lay between the germline ends. Germline CDR1 reads SQVTM; CDR2 reads ANQGSEA.

This sequence joins TRBV28 and TRBJ1-6; 8 bases fit TRBD1. After removal of 5 bases from V and 9 bases from J, the junction contained 6 bases not matched to a gene. The CDR3 sequence is 14 residues long. In germline, CDR1 is MDHEN, CDR2 SYDVKM. For the CDR3, the DNA is TGTGCCAGCAGTCCTGGACAGGGACCTTCACCCCTCCACTTT. Residues: CASSPGQGPSPLHF.

Only a few counts were recorded for this clonotype. The chain links TRBV29-1 to TRBJ1-1; a weak D match, TRBD1 (5 bases). The germline V gene encodes CDR1 SQVTM and CDR2 ANQGSEA. The V end lost 0 bases, the J end lost 6 bases, and 14 bases lay between the germline ends. The CDR3 is 14 residues long. As DNA, the CDR3 is TGCAGCGTTGAAGATCGCGGGGGTAGAGCTGAAGCTTTCTTT. Translating it yields CSVEDRGGRAEAFF. Looking up the rest from reference TRBV29-1 and TRBJ1-1 gives the full variable domain: SAVISQKPSRDICQRGTSLTIQCQVDSQVTMMFWYRQQPGQSLTLIATANQGSEATYESGFVIDKFPISRPNLTFSTLTVSNMSPEDSSIYLCSVEDRGGRAEAFFGQGTRLTVV.

This clonotype was found a few times. The V call is TRBV25-1, the J call TRBJ2-4; D might be TRBD1 (5 bases). The CDR3 consists of 15 residues. Germline lookup yields CDR1 MGHDK and CDR2 SYGVNS. Trimming left V 2 bases short and J 0 bases short, with 8 bases between. CDR3 nucleotides: TGTGCCAGCAGTGAAAGGGGAATAGCCAAAAACATTCAGTACTTC. This encodes CASSERGIAKNIQYF.

This clonotype was counted at least ten times. The CDR3 DNA sequence: TGCAGTGCGTTTGAAACGGAGCCCAATCAGCCCCAGCATTTT. Translating it yields CSAFETEPNQPQHF. The rearrangement uses TRBV20-1 and TRBJ1-5; D is unresolved. Deletions cut 6 bases from V and 3 bases from J, with 15 bases between. This CDR3 spans 14 amino acids. Germline V gene data show CDR1 as DFQATT and CDR2 as SNEGSKA (reference sequence).

This clonotype was seen ten or more times. The chain uses TRBV5-1 and TRBJ2-5; D remains ambiguous. CDR3 length: 13 residues. Trimming pared 8 bases from V and 1 base from J, leaving 12 bases between. The V gene's germline CDR1 is SGHRS and CDR2 YFSETQ. CDR3 in DNA: TGCGCCAGTGCCACCCCGCCCCAAGAGACCCAGTACTTC. Amino acid sequence: CASATPPQETQYF.

This sequence joins TRBV29-1 and TRBJ2-7; 10 positions agree with TRBD1. The J segment lost 7 bases and the V segment lost 7 bases, leaving 10 bases of the junction unmatched. The CDR3 is 13 amino acids. Germline CDR1 and CDR2: SQVTM and ANQGSEA. The CDR3 is CSARDRGVGEQYF. The CDR3 DNA reads as TGCAGCGCTCGGGACAGGGGTGTTGGGGAGCAGTACTTC.

The genes are TRBV11-2 and TRBJ1-2, with 11 bases fitting TRBD1. J gave up 8 bases and V 0 bases, and 11 bases lay outside the gene matches. Germline-derived CDR1 and CDR2 are SGHAT and FQNNGV. The CDR3 extends over 17 amino acids. CDR3: CASSLDLRTGGLVGYTF. CDR3 DNA: TGTGCCAGCAGCTTAGATCTTAGGACAGGGGGCCTGGTAGGCTACACCTTC.

The table lists this clonotype with a few counts. The J gene is TRBJ1-6, the V gene TRBV20-1, with D possibly matching TRBD1 (5 bases). The CDR3 is made up of 14 amino acids. Germline V gives CDR1 DFQATT, CDR2 SNEGSKA (reference sequence). V dropped 5 bases and J dropped 0 bases, with 8 bases sitting between them. CDR3 sequence reads: CSAPGGSYNSPLHF. The CDR3 nucleotides read TGCAGTGCTCCGGGGGGCTCCTATAATTCACCCCTCCACTTT.

In this sample, this clonotype turned up a few times. The chain employs TRBV6-5 and TRBJ2-5, with a tentative D call TRBD2 (5 bases). CDR1 is MNHEY and CDR2 is SVGAGI in the germline V gene. V was shortened by 5 bases and J by 2 bases, with 12 bases between the two germline ends. This CDR3 spans 14 amino acids. CDR3 loop: CASSTSDFQETQYF. In DNA form, the CDR3 reads TGTGCCAGCAGTACATCGGACTTTCAAGAGACCCAGTACTTC.

This clonotype was found a few times. The rearrangement links TRBV10-3 to TRBJ2-7, with D tentatively TRBD2 (5 bases). This CDR3 has 12 residues. Between the trimmed V and J ends, which lost 4 bases and 3 bases, there was a span of 7 bases. Germline CDR1 is ENHRY and CDR2 is SYGVKD. Here the CDR3 reads CAISAGSYEQYF. The CDR3 coding sequence is TGTGCCATCAGTGCTGGGAGCTACGAGCAGTACTTC.

The chain uses TRBV27 and TRBJ2-7, with 8 bases that match TRBD2. Germline assignment: CDR1 MNHEY and CDR2 SMNVEV (reference sequence). CDR3 length equals 16 residues. J gave up 7 bases and V 5 bases, and 16 bases lay outside the gene matches. The CDR3 is CASSLIAGTLLWEQYF. The CDR3 DNA follows: TGTGCCAGCAGTCTTATAGCGGGGACACTACTATGGGAGCAGTACTTC.

This chain joins TRBV5-8 and TRBJ1-1; 7 nucleotides agree with TRBD1. The J segment lost 4 bases and the V segment lost 4 bases, leaving 7 bases of the junction unmatched. The CDR3 loop spans 14 amino acids. Germline V lookup: CDR1 SGHTS, CDR2 YDEGEE. The CDR3 DNA is TGTGCCAGCAGCCTCGAACAGGGGTTCACTGAAGCTTTCTTT. Its protein product is CASSLEQGFTEAFF.